This TCR beta chain comes out of a study of human T cells and chemical hapten exposure. Looking at the study overall: Predominantly women, the patients had alopecia areata, totalis or universalis. Whole-study results and caveats: Clustering by CDR3 similarity yielded significantly more large clusters from expanded TCRs than controls. Patch test score was positively correlated with the counts of PT1 expanded TCRs.

Indicated time point: patch test 3, about 24 weeks after DPC sensitization. This sample's treatment: therapeutic diphenylcyclopropenone sensitization with weekly scalp DPC. Sample donors consisted of patients with alopecia, aged 18 to 70 years, who were suitable for DPC. A remark on this clonotype: The antigen remains undetermined.

Germline-derived CDR1 and CDR2 are SGHDT and YYEEEE. The CDR3 loop spans 14 amino acids. The V gene lost 3 bases and the J gene lost 6 bases, with 13 bases spanning the gap. TCRdb processed the RACE reads anew with MiXCR; each CDR3 protein has one entry. The data show roughly 100,000 distinct CDR3 sequences, with 34% seen just once and approximately 3% held by the top ten. The clonotype comes from a man in his forties with alopecia areata. Some clones in this sample may be carry-over from other donors' samples. The sequencing here drew on whole blood, taken in connection with sensitization to the hapten diphenylcyclopropenone (DPC). The rearrangement uses TRBV5-6 and TRBJ1-5; D may be TRBD1 (6 bases). CDR3 sequence reads: CASSSLDRSQPQHF. In DNA form, the CDR3 reads TGTGCCAGCAGCTCCCTGGACAGAAGTCAGCCCCAGCATTTT.